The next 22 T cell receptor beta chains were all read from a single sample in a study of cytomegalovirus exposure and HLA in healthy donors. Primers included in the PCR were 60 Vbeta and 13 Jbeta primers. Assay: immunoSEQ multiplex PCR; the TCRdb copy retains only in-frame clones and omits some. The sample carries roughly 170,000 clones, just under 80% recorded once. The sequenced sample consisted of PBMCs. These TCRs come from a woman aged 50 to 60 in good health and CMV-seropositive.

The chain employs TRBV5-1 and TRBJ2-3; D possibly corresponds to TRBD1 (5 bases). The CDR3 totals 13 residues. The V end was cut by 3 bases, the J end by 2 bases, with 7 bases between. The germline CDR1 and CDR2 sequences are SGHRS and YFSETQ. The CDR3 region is CASSSGITDTQYF. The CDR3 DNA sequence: TGCGCCAGCAGCTCAGGGATCACAGATACGCAGTATTTT. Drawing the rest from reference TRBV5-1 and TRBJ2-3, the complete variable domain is KAGVTQTPRYLIKTRGQQVTLSCSPISGHRSVSWYQQTPGQGLQFLFEYFSETQRNKGNFPGRFSGRQFSNSRSEMNVSTLELGDSALYLCASSSGITDTQYFGPGTRLTVL.

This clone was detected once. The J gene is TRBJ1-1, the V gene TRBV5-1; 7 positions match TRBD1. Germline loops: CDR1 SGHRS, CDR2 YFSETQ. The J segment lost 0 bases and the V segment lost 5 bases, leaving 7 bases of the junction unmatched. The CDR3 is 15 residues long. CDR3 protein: CASRKQGSVNTEAFF. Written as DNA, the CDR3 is TGCGCCAGCAGAAAACAGGGGTCGGTGAACACTGAAGCTTTCTTT.

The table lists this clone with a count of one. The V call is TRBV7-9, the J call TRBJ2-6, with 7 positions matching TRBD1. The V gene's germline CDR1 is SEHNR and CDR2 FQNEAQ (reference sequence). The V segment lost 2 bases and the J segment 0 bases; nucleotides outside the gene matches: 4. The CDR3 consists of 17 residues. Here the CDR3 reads CASSLSQGTSGANVLTF. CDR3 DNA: TGTGCCAGCAGCTTATCACAGGGGACCTCTGGGGCCAACGTCCTGACTTTC. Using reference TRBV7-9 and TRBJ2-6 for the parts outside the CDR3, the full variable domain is DTGVSQNPRHKITKRGQNVTFRCDPISEHNRLYWYRQTLGQGPEFLTYFQNEAQLEKSRLLSDRFSAERPKGSFSTLEIQRTEQGDSAMYLCASSLSQGTSGANVLTFGAGSRLTVL.

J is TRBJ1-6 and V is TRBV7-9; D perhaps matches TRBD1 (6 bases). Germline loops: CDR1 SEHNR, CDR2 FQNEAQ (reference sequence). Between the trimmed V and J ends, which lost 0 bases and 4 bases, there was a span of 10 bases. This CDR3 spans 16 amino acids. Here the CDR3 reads CASSLAGQTYNSPLHF. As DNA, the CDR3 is TGTGCCAGCAGCTTAGCCGGACAGACTTATAATTCACCCCTCCACTTT.

The CDR3 reads CASSRGDWKFF. In DNA form, the CDR3 reads TGCGCCAGCAGCCGAGGGGACTGGAAGTTCTTC. This chain links TRBV4-1 with TRBJ2-1; a possible D gene is TRBD2 (6 bases). This CDR3 is built from 11 residues. The V end lost 4 bases, the J end lost 14 bases, and 12 bases lay between the germline ends. The germline CDR1 and CDR2 sequences are MGHRA and YSYEKL.

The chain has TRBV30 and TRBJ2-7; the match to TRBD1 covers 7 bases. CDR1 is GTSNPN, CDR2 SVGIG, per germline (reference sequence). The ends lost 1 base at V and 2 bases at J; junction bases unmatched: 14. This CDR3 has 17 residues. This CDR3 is CAWSDKGIVGTAYEQYF. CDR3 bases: TGTGCCTGGAGTGACAAAGGGATCGTGGGGACAGCCTACGAGCAGTACTTC.

The CDR3 coding sequence is TGCGCCAGCAGCCAAGGGGGACAGGGATTATACAATGAGCAGTTCTTC. It yields the protein CASSQGGQGLYNEQFF. The V and J genes are TRBV4-1 and TRBJ2-1; 9 nucleotides line up with TRBD1. V was clipped by 1 base and J by 4 bases; unmatched bases: 5. There are 16 residues in the CDR3. The V gene's germline CDR1 is MGHRA and CDR2 YSYEKL.

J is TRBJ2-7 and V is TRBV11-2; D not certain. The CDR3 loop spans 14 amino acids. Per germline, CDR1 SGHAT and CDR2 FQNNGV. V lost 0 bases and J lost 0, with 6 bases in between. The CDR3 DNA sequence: TGTGCCAGCAGCTTAGACCACAGCTCCTACGAGCAGTACTTC. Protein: CASSLDHSSYEQYF.

The CDR3 nucleotides read TGTGCCAGCAGTGAAGACCAGAGGGGGGGTAAAGACACTGAAGCTTTCTTT. Protein product: CASSEDQRGGKDTEAFF. V gene TRBV2 combines with J gene TRBJ1-1, with a tentative D call TRBD1 (6 bases). The CDR3 extends over 17 amino acids. The V and J ends lost 1 base and 3 bases respectively, with 18 bases between them. Germline lookup yields CDR1 SNHLY and CDR2 FYNNEI.

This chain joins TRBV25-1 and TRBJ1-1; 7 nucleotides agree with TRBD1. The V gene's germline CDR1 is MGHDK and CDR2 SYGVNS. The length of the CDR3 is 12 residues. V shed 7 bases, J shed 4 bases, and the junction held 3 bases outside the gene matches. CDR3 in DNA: TGTGCCAGCAAAGGACAGGCCACTGAAGCTTTCTTT. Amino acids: CASKGQATEAFF. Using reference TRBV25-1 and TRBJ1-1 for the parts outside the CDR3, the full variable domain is EADIYQTPRYLVIGTGKKITLECSQTMGHDKMYWYQQDPGMELHLIHYSYGVNSTEKGDLSSESTVSRIRTEHFPLTLESARPSHTSQYLCASKGQATEAFFGQGTRLTVV.

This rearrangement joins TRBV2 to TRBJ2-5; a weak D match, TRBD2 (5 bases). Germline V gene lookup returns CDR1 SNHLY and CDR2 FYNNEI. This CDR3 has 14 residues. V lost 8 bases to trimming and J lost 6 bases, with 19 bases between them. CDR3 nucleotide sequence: TGTGCCAGCTTGGAGCGACCCGAGGGAAAGACCCAGTACTTC. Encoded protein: CASLERPEGKTQYF. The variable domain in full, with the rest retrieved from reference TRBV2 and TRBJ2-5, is EPEVTQTPSHQVTQMGQEVILRCVPISNHLYFYWYRQILGQKVEFLVSFYNNEISEKSEIFDDQFSVERPDGSNFTLKIRSTKLEDSAMYFCASLERPEGKTQYFGPGTRLLVL.

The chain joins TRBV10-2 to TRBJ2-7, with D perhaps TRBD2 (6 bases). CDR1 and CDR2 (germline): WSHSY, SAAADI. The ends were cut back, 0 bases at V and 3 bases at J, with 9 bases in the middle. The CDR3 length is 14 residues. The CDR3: CASSESGTLYEQYF. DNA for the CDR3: TGCGCCAGCAGTGAGTCCGGGACTCTCTACGAGCAGTACTTC.

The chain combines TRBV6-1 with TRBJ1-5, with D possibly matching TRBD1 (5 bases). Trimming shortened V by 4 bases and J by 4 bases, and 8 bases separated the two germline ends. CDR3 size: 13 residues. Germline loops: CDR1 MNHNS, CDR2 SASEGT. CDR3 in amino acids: CASSAQENQPQHF. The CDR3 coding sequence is TGTGCCAGCAGTGCACAGGAGAATCAGCCCCAGCATTTT.

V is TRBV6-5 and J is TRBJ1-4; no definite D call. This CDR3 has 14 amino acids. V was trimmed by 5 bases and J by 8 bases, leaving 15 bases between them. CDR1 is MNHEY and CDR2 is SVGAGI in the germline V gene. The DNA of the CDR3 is TGTGCCAGCAGTAGAGGGATAAGAGGAGAAAAACTGTTTTTT. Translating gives CASSRGIRGEKLFF.

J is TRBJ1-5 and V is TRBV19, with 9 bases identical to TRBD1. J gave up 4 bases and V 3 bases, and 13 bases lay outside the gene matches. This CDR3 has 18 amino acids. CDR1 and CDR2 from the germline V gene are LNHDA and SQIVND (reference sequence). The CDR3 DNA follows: TGTGCCAGTAGTATGGGGGTATTGGGACAGGGTTTTAATCAGCCCCAGCATTTT. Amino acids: CASSMGVLGQGFNQPQHF.

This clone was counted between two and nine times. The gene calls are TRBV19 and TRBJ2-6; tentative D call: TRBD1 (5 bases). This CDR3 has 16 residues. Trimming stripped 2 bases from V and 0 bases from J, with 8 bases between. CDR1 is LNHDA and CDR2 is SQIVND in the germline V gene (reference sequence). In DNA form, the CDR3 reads TGTGCCAGTAGTATAAGACAGAACTCTGGGGCCAACGTCCTGACTTTC. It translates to CASSIRQNSGANVLTF. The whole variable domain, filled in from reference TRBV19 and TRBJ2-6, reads DGGITQSPKYLFRKEGQNVTLSCEQNLNHDAMYWYRQDPGQGLRLIYYSQIVNDFQKGDIAEGYSVSREKKESFPLTVTSAQKNPTAFYLCASSIRQNSGANVLTFGAGSRLTVL.

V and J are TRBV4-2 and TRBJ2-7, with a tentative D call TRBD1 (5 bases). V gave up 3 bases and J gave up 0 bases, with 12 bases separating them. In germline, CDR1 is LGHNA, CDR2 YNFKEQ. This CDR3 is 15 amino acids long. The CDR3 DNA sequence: TGTGCCAGCAGCCAGGTTGGACAAAACTCCTACGAGCAGTACTTC. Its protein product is CASSQVGQNSYEQYF.

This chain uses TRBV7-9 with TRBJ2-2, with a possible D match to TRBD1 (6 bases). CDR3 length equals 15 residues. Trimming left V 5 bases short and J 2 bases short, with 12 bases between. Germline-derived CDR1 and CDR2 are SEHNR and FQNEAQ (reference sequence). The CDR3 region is CASSLGQLNTGELFF. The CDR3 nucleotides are TGTGCCAGCAGCCTCGGACAGTTAAACACCGGGGAGCTGTTTTTT. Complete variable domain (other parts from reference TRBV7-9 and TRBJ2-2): DTGVSQNPRHKITKRGQNVTFRCDPISEHNRLYWYRQTLGQGPEFLTYFQNEAQLEKSRLLSDRFSAERPKGSFSTLEIQRTEQGDSAMYLCASSLGQLNTGELFFGEGSRLTVL.

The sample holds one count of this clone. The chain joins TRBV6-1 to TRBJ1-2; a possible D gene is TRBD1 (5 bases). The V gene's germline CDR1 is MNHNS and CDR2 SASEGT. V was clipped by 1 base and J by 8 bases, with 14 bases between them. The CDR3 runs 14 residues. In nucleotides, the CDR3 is TGTGCCAGCAGTGAAGGTGGGGGGACTCGGGGCTACACCTTC. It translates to CASSEGGGTRGYTF.

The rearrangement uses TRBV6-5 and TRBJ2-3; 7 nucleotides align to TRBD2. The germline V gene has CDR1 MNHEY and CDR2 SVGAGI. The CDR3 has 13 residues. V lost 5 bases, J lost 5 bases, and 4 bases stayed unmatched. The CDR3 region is CASSMWGGDTQYF. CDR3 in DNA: TGTGCCAGCAGTATGTGGGGGGGAGATACGCAGTATTTT.

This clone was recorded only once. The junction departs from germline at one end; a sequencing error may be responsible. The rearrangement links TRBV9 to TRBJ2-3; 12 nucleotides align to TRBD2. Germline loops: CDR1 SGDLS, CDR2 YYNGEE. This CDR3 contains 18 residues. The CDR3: CASSVGLAGAFNTDTRYF. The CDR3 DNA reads TGTGCCAGCAGCGTAGGACTAGCGGGGGCCTTCAACACAGATACGCGGTATTTT.

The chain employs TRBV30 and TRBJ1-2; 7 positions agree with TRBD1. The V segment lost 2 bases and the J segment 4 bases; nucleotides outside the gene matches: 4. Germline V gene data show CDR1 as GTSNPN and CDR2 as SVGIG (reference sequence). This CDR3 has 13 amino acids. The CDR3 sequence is CAWSTWTGYGYTF. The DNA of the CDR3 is TGTGCCTGGAGTACGTGGACAGGCTATGGCTACACCTTC. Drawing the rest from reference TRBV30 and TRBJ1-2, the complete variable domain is SQTIHQWPATLVQPVGSPLSLECTVEGTSNPNLYWYRQAAGRGLQLLFYSVGIGQISSEVPQNLSASRPQDRQFILSSKKLLLSDSGFYLCAWSTWTGYGYTFGSGTRLTVV.